This TCR beta chain came from a study of blood T cell repertoires in COVID-19. Study details: COVID-19 samples collected from the United States, Italy and Spain covered acute and convalescent phases. PBMCs, B-cell-depleted T cells, or T cells were the source of the cDNA or gDNA that made up the material.

The CDR3 sequence is 18 residues long. Looked up from germline, CDR1 is SGHDT and CDR2 is YYEEEE. The J segment lost 0 bases and the V segment lost 0 bases, leaving 9 bases of the junction unmatched. Original handling: Estimation of nucleated cell counts relied on the amplification of reference gene primers. Data came from immunoSEQ multiplex PCR; TCRdb stores just in-frame clones and leaves some out. V and J calls and clone size come straight from that table; D and trimming were deduced from the DNA. The sample has under 300,000 clones; 88% are singletons. Material for sequencing was peripheral blood. This clonotype was obtained from a middle-aged woman who had recovered from COVID-19. The V gene is TRBV5-6, the J gene TRBJ1-3, with 7 bases identical to TRBD1. DNA of the CDR3: TGTGCCAGCAGCTTGGAGATCAGGGGGTCCAGCTCTGGAAACACCATATATTTT. This translates into CASSLEIRGSSSGNTIYF.